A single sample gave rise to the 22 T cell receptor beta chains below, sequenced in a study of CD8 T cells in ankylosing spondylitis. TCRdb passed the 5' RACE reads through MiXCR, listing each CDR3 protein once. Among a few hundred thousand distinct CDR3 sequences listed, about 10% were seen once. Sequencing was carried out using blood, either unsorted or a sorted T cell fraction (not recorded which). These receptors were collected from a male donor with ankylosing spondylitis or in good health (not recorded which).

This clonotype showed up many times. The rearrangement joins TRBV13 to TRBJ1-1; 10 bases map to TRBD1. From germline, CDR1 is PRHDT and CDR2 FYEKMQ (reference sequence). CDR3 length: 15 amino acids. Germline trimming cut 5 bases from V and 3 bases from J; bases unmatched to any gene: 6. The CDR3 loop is CASSTQDRGDTEAFF. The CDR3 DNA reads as TGTGCCAGCAGCACCCAGGACAGGGGGGACACTGAAGCTTTCTTT.

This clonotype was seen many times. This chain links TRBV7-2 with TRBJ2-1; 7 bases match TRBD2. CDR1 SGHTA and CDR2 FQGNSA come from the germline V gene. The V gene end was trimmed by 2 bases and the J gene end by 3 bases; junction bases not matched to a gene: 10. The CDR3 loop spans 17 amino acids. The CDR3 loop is CASSLRGGGLNYNEQFF. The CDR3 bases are TGTGCCAGCAGCTTACGCGGCGGGGGATTGAACTACAATGAGCAGTTCTTC.

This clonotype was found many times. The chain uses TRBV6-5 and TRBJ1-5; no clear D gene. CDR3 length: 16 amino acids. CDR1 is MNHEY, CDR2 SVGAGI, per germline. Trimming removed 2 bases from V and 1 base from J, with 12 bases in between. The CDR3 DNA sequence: TGTGCCAGCAGTTACGCCGCGCCTTGGAGCAATCAGCCCCAGCATTTT. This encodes CASSYAAPWSNQPQHF.

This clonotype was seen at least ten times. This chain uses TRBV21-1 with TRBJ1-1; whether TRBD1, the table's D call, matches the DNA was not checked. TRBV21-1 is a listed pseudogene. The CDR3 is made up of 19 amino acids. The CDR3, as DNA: TGTGCCAGCAGCAAAGGCACCGGGACAGGGGGCTCTTTGGACACTGAAGCTTTCTTT. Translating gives CASSKGTGTGGSLDTEAFF.

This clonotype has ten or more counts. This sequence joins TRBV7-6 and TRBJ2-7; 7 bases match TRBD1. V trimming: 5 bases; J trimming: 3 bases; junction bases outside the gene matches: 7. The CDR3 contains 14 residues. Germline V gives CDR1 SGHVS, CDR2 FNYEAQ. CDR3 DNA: TGTGCCAGCAGCCCCCCGGGACAGCTCTACGAGCAGTACTTC. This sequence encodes CASSPPGQLYEQYF.

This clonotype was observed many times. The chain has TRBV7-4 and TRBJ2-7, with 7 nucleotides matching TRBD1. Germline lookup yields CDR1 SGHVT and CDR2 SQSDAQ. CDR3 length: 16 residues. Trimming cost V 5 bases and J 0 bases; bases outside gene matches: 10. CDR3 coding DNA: TGTGCCAGCAGCGAAAGACAGGGATATATCTCCTACGAGCAGTACTTC. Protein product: CASSERQGYISYEQYF.

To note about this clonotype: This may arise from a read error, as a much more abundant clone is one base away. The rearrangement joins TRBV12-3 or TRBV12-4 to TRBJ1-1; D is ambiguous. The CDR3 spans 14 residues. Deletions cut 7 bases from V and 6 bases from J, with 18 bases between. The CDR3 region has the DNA TGTGCCAGCACCGGACCGGCCGAGGGCGCTGAAGCTTTCTTT. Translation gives CASTGPAEGAEAFF.

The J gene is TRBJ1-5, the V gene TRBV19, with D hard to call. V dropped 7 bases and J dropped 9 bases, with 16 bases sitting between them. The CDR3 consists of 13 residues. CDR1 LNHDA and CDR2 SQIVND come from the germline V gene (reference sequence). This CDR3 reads CASNQPTVPPQHF. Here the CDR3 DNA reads TGTGCCAGTAATCAACCTACAGTACCGCCCCAGCATTTT.

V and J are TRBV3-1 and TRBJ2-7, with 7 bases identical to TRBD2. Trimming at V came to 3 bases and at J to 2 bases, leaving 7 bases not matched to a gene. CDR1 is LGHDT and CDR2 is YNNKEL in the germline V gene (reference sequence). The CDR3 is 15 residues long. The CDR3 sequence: CASSHSAGTPYEQYF. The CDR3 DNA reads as TGTGCCAGCAGCCACTCAGCGGGGACCCCCTACGAGCAGTACTTC.

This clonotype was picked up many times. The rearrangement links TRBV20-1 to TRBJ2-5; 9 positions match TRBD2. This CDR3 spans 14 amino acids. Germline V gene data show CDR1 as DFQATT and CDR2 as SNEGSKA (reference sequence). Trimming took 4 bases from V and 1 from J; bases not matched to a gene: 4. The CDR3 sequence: CSAIPAGGQETQYF. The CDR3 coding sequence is TGCAGTGCTATCCCAGCGGGGGGCCAAGAGACCCAGTACTTC.

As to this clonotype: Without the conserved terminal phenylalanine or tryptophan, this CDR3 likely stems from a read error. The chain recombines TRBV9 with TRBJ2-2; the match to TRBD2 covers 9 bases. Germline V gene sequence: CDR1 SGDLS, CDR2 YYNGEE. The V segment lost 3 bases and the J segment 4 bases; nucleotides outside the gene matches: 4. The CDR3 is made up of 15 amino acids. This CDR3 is CASSAAGGLTGELFY. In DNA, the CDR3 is TGTGCCAGCAGCGCAGCGGGGGGCCTCACCGGGGAGCTGTTTTAT.

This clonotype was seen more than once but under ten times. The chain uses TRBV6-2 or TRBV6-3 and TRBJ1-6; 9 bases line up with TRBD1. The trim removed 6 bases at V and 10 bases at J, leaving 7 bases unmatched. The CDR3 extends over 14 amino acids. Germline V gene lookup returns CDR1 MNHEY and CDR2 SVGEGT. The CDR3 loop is CASSSTGGQSPLHF. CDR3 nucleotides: TGTGCCAGCAGCTCGACAGGGGGACAATCACCCCTCCACTTT.

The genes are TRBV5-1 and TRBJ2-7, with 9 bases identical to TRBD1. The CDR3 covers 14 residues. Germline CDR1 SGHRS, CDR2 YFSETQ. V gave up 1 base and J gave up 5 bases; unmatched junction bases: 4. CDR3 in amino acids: CASSLTGGWDEQYF. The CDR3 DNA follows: TGCGCCAGCAGCTTGACAGGGGGCTGGGACGAGCAGTACTTC. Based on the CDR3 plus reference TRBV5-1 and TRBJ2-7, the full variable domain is KAGVTQTPRYLIKTRGQQVTLSCSPISGHRSVSWYQQTPGQGLQFLFEYFSETQRNKGNFPGRFSGRQFSNSRSEMNVSTLELGDSALYLCASSLTGGWDEQYFGPGTRLTVT.

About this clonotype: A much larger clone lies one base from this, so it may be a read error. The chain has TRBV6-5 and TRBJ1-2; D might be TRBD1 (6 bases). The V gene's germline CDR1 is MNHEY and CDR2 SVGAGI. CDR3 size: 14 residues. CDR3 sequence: CASSYSTVPGGYPF. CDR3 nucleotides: TGTGCCAGCAGTTACTCGACAGTCCCGGGGGGCTACCCCTTC.

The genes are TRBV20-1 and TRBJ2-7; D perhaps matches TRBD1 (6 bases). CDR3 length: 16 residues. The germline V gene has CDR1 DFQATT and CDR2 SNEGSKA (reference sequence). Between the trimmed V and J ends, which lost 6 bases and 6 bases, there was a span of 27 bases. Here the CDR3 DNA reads TGCAGTGCCACCGGGACATCTGAATCTGTCCGTTTCGAGCAGTACTTC. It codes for CSATGTSESVRFEQYF.

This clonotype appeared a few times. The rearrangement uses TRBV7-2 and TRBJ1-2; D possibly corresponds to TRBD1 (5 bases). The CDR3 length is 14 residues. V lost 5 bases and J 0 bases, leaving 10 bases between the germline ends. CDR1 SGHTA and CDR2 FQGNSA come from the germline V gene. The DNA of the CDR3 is TGTGCCAGCAGCCGGGACCGGTCTAACTATGGCTACACCTTC. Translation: CASSRDRSNYGYTF.

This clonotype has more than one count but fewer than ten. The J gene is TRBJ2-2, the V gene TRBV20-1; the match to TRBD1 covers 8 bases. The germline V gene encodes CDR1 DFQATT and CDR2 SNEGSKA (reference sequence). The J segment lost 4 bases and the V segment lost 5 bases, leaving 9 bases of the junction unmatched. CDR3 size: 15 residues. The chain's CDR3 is CSAGQWDRSTGELFF. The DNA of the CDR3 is TGCAGTGCTGGGCAATGGGACAGGTCCACCGGGGAGCTGTTTTTT.

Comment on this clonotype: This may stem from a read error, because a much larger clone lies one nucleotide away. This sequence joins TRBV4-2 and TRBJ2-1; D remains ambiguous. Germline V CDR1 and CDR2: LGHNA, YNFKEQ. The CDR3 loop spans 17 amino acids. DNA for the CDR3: TGTGCCAGCAGCCAAGATACGGCCGCCGACTCCTACAATCAGCAGTTCTTC. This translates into CASSQDTAADSYNQQFF.

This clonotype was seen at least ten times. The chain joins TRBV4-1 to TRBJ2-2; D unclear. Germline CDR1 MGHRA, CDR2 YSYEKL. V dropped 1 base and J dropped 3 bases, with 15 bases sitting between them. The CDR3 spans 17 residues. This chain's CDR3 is CASSQVDLVSYTGELFF. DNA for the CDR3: TGCGCCAGCAGCCAAGTTGATTTGGTATCATACACCGGGGAGCTGTTTTTT.

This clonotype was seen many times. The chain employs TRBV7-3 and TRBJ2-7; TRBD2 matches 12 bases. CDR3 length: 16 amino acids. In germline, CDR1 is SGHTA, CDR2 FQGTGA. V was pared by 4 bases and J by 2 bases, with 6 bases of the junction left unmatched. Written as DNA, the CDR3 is TGTGCCAGCAGCTCCTCAACTAGCGGGGGGACCTACGAGCAGTACTTC. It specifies CASSSSTSGGTYEQYF.

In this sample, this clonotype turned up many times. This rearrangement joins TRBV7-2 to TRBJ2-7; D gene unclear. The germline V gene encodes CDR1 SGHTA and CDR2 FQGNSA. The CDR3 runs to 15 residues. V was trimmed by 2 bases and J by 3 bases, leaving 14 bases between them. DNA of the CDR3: TGTGCCAGCAGCTTAAGTAATTTGGTGATCTACGAGCAGTACTTC. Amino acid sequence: CASSLSNLVIYEQYF.

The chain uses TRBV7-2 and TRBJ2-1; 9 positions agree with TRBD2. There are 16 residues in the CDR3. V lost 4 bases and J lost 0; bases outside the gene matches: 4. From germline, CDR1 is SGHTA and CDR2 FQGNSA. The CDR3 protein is CASSSGLASSYNEQFF. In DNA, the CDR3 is TGTGCCAGCAGCTCAGGACTAGCGAGCTCCTACAATGAGCAGTTCTTC.